The entry that follows covers one TCR beta chain sequence. Its antigen is not known. These data originate in a study of CD8+CD57+ T cells in acquired aplastic anemia. About the research overall: Sorted cells (CD4+ and CD8+) yielded DNA amounts that averaged approximately 3.1 ug. Healthy donors gave about 10 million reads on average for CD4+ cells.

Profiling that covered TCR beta VDJ and CDR3 relied on genomic DNA as its template. TCRdb reprocessed the reads with MiXCR, giving one entry per CDR3 protein. There are 80,000 or so distinct CDR3 sequences in the sample; about 45% occur only once, and about 66% lies in the top ten. Regarding the study as a whole: Patients and controls had in common fewer than 30 CD8+ CDR3 sequences.

The CDR3 is 14 residues long. The V gene's germline CDR1 is LNHDA and CDR2 SQIVND (reference sequence). With 9 bases removed from V and 0 bases from J, the gap between germline ends came to 12 bases. The sample taken for sequencing was sorted CD4+, CD8+, or CD8+CD57+ T cells (not recorded which) from PBMCs. The receptor was isolated from a human donor in good health, serving as a control. The chain employs TRBV19 and TRBJ1-3; D is unclear. The CDR3 region is CASRDTYSGNTIYF. As DNA, the CDR3 is TGTGCCAGCCGAGACACTTACTCTGGAAACACCATATATTTT.